One sample yielded the 29 T cell receptor beta chains listed below, sequenced in a study of CD8+CD57+ T cells in acquired aplastic anemia. Researchers used genomic DNA as the template to profile TCR beta VDJ and CDR3. TCRdb re-analysed the reads in MiXCR, keeping a single row per CDR3 protein. The sample has around 500,000 distinct CDR3 sequences; roughly a third are singletons. Patients chosen for sequencing had CD8+CD57+ cells that had expanded, as shown by flow cytometry. Source material: sorted CD4+, CD8+, or CD8+CD57+ T cells (not recorded which) from PBMCs. Receptor source: a human donor with aplastic anemia.

The V and J genes are TRBV7-2 and TRBJ2-7, with D possibly TRBD2 on 5 matching bases. This CDR3 contains 15 residues. V lost 2 bases, J lost 0 bases, and 11 bases lay in between. Germline V gene lookup returns CDR1 SGHTA and CDR2 FQGNSA. The CDR3 spells CASSLWSGSSYEQYF. DNA of the CDR3: TGTGCCAGCAGCTTATGGAGCGGCAGCTCCTACGAGCAGTACTTC.

V usage is TRBV4-2 and J usage is TRBJ1-6; D is undetermined. The V end lost 1 base, the J end lost 0 bases, and 10 bases lay between the germline ends. Germline V gives CDR1 LGHNA, CDR2 YNFKEQ. The CDR3 is made up of 17 amino acids. In DNA, the CDR3 is TGTGCCAGCAGCCAAGGGCGAATGAGCTCCTATAATTCACCCCTCCACTTT. Its protein is CASSQGRMSSYNSPLHF.

About this clonotype: The conserved phenylalanine or tryptophan is not found at the CDR3 terminus, so this likely reflects a read error. The DNA is omitted, as the CDR3 cannot be located on it reliably, and the CDR3 follows TCRdb's listing. The chain carries TRBV19 and TRBJ1-1. The CDR3 comprises 9 residues, both ends counted. CDR1 and CDR2 (germline): LNHDA, SQIVND (reference sequence). CDR3 amino acids: CASSTTTSY.

The chain links TRBV7-3 to TRBJ1-2, with 10 nucleotides matching TRBD1. J gave up 5 bases and V 4 bases, and 10 bases lay outside the gene matches. CDR3 length equals 16 residues. Germline lookup yields CDR1 SGHTA and CDR2 FQGTGA. DNA for the CDR3: TGTGCCAGCAGCTCAGGAGGGGACAGGGGTGTTTATGGCTACACCTTC. Protein: CASSSGGDRGVYGYTF.

This CDR3 is CASSTTTGMNSPLHF. CDR3 nucleotides: TGTGCCAGCAGCACAACGACAGGGATGAATTCACCCCTCCACTTT. The rearrangement links TRBV7-9 to TRBJ1-6, with 7 bases identical to TRBD1. Germline V gene lookup returns CDR1 SEHNR and CDR2 FQNEAQ (reference sequence). V shed 5 bases, J shed 7 bases, and the junction held 8 bases outside the gene matches. This CDR3 has 15 amino acids.

The CDR3: CATSDWDAYGYTF. The CDR3, as DNA: TGTGCCACCAGTGATTGGGATGCGTATGGCTACACCTTC. The chain recombines TRBV24-1 with TRBJ1-2; D is unclear. CDR1 is KGHDR and CDR2 is SFDVKD in the germline V gene. This CDR3 has 13 amino acids. V was trimmed by 2 bases and J by 5 bases, leaving 8 bases between them.

This clonotype has ten or more counts. The chain carries TRBV19 and TRBJ1-1, with TRBD1 identical over 7 bases. Germline CDR1 reads LNHDA; CDR2 reads SQIVND (reference sequence). Germline trimming cut 3 bases from V and 3 bases from J; bases unmatched to any gene: 7. The CDR3 covers 15 residues. This CDR3 is CASSITGVGDTEAFF. The CDR3 DNA is TGTGCCAGTAGTATCACAGGGGTCGGGGACACTGAAGCTTTCTTT.

The chain joins TRBV12-3 or TRBV12-4 to TRBJ1-5; the match to TRBD1 covers 8 bases. Trimming took 1 base from V and 5 from J; bases not matched to a gene: 4. This CDR3 region has 15 residues. The CDR3 is CASSLGGTGHQPQHF. The CDR3 DNA is TGTGCCAGCAGTTTAGGGGGGACAGGACATCAGCCCCAGCATTTT.

The V call is TRBV25-1, the J call TRBJ2-7; TRBD1 agrees at 7 bases. V lost 6 bases to trimming and J lost 2 bases; unmatched junction nucleotides: 7. CDR3 length: 14 amino acids. In germline, CDR1 is MGHDK, CDR2 SYGVNS. The CDR3: CASRVDRDTYEQYF. The CDR3, as DNA: TGTGCCAGCAGGGTTGACAGGGACACCTACGAGCAGTACTTC.

About this clonotype itself: Given a much more abundant clone one base away, this may be a read error. This chain links TRBV2 with TRBJ2-6; D gene unclear. Germline CDR1 reads SNHLY; CDR2 reads FYNNEI. This CDR3 is built from 17 residues. CDR3 DNA sequence: TGTGCCAACAGTGCATATCTGATGGGATCTGGGGCCAACGTCCTGACTTTC. It yields the protein CANSAYLMGSGANVLTF.

This clonotype came up a few times. The chain couples TRBV6-2 or TRBV6-3 to TRBJ1-2; D may be TRBD1 (5 bases). V was pared by 5 bases and J by 4 bases, with 11 bases between. This CDR3 region has 13 residues. Germline V gene lookup returns CDR1 MNHEY and CDR2 SVGEGT. The CDR3 DNA reads as TGTGCCAGCAGTGTAAGGGGTTCCTATGGCTACACCTTC. The encoded protein is CASSVRGSYGYTF.

The table lists this clonotype with a count of one. The junction and the germline gene differ at one end; a read error may be behind it. This rearrangement joins TRBV9 to TRBJ2-5; D remains ambiguous. Per the germline V gene, CDR1 is SGDLS and CDR2 is YYNGEE. This CDR3 spans 14 amino acids. Written as DNA, the CDR3 is TGTGCCAGCAGCGTAGGAACCAGAGAAGAGGCCCAGTACTTC. Its translation is CASSVGTREEAQYF.

Ten or more counts support this clonotype. The rearrangement links TRBV19 to TRBJ1-5; no reliable D call. The germline gives CDR1 LNHDA, CDR2 SQIVND (reference sequence). V shed 5 bases and J shed 1 base, with 9 bases lying between them. The CDR3 spans 14 residues. The CDR3 reads CASSAGGSNQPQHF. As DNA, the CDR3 is TGTGCCAGTAGTGCGGGAGGAAGCAATCAGCCCCAGCATTTT. Complete variable domain (other parts from reference TRBV19 and TRBJ1-5): DGGITQSPKYLFRKEGQNVTLSCEQNLNHDAMYWYRQDPGQGLRLIYYSQIVNDFQKGDIAEGYSVSREKKESFPLTVTSAQKNPTAFYLCASSAGGSNQPQHFGDGTRLSIL.

Worth noting for this clonotype: One base away lies a much larger clone, so this may be a sequencing read error. The CDR3 ends on some other residue instead of the conserved phenylalanine or tryptophan, so this is likely a read error. The rearrangement uses TRBV20-1 and TRBJ1-2; the match to TRBD1 covers 9 bases. Germline V gene lookup returns CDR1 DFQATT and CDR2 SNEGSKA (reference sequence). After removal of 5 bases from V and 8 bases from J, the junction contained 12 bases not matched to a gene. The CDR3 is made up of 14 amino acids. CDR3 loop: CSAYVQGATGGYTL. The CDR3 DNA sequence: TGCAGTGCTTATGTACAGGGGGCGACGGGCGGCTACACCCTC.

The V call is TRBV5-1, the J call TRBJ2-1, with D hard to call. The V end was cut by 4 bases, the J end by 7 bases, with 15 bases between. This CDR3 is built from 14 residues. Looked up from germline, CDR1 is SGHRS and CDR2 is YFSETQ. The CDR3 bases are TGCGCCAGCAGCCACAGATTTAAGTCGAATGAGCAGTTCTTC. Amino acid sequence: CASSHRFKSNEQFF. Based on the CDR3 plus reference TRBV5-1 and TRBJ2-1, the full variable domain is KAGVTQTPRYLIKTRGQQVTLSCSPISGHRSVSWYQQTPGQGLQFLFEYFSETQRNKGNFPGRFSGRQFSNSRSEMNVSTLELGDSALYLCASSHRFKSNEQFFGPGTRLTVL.

Details on this clonotype: A much more abundant neighbour one base away suggests this may be a read error. The conserved phenylalanine or tryptophan normally closing the CDR3 is absent here, so this likely arose from a read error. CDR3: CSARTGEFPYGYTL. CDR3 nucleotides: TGCAGTGCTCGGACAGGCGAATTCCCCTATGGCTACACCCTC. The rearrangement uses TRBV20-1 and TRBJ1-2; TRBD1 matches at 7 bases. V dropped 5 bases and J dropped 4; count of bases not matched to a gene: 10. There are 14 residues in the CDR3. CDR1 is DFQATT, CDR2 SNEGSKA, per germline (reference sequence).

V usage is TRBV3-1 and J usage is TRBJ2-5; a weak D match, TRBD2 (5 bases). Between the trimmed V and J ends, which lost 1 base and 5 bases, there was a span of 14 bases. CDR3 length: 15 residues. CDR1 is LGHDT, CDR2 YNNKEL, per germline (reference sequence). CDR3 loop: CASSQVLLGRETQYF. The CDR3 nucleotides are TGTGCCAGCAGCCAAGTTCTACTAGGTCGTGAGACCCAGTACTTC.

The V call is TRBV9, the J call TRBJ2-2, with 9 bases identical to TRBD2. The length of the CDR3 is 16 residues. With 0 bases clipped from V and 8 bases from J, the junction kept 8 bases outside the gene matches. CDR1 and CDR2 (germline): SGDLS, YYNGEE. DNA of the CDR3: TGTGCCAGCAGCGTAGTCAGCGGGGGGCTTTCGGGGGAGCTGTTTTTT. Protein: CASSVVSGGLSGELFF.

Ten or more counts support this clonotype. The rearrangement joins TRBV20-1 to TRBJ1-2; D is unresolved. There are 13 residues in the CDR3. The V and J ends lost 3 bases and 8 bases respectively, with 16 bases between them. CDR1 DFQATT and CDR2 SNEGSKA come from the germline V gene (reference sequence). The CDR3: CSARAGSFEGYTF. CDR3 bases: TGCAGTGCTAGGGCCGGGTCCTTCGAAGGCTACACCTTC.

V gene TRBV9 combines with J gene TRBJ2-3, with no clear D. CDR1 is SGDLS, CDR2 YYNGEE, per germline. The CDR3 spans 13 residues. Trimming cost V 0 bases and J 6 bases, with 8 bases left between them. The CDR3 protein is CASSVAPPDTQYF. CDR3 coding DNA: TGTGCCAGCAGCGTAGCTCCGCCTGATACGCAGTATTTT.

The chain is built from TRBV7-3 and TRBJ2-7; 7 nucleotides agree with TRBD2. With V trimmed by 5 bases and J by 4 bases, 14 bases remained unmatched. The CDR3 runs 16 residues. Per the germline V gene, CDR1 is SGHTA and CDR2 is FQGTGA. The CDR3 sequence: CASSQFVGRASYEQYF. DNA of the CDR3: TGTGCCAGCAGCCAATTCGTGGGGAGGGCGTCTTACGAGCAGTACTTC.

In this sample, this clonotype turned up a few times. The gene calls are TRBV10-3 and TRBJ2-7; TRBD1 might be the D (7 bases). Germline CDR1 and CDR2: ENHRY and SYGVKD. The CDR3 is made up of 13 amino acids. The V gene lost 10 bases and the J gene lost 2 bases, with 15 bases spanning the gap. This CDR3 is CASGGTVPYEQYF. As DNA, the CDR3 is TGTGCCAGCGGAGGGACAGTCCCCTACGAGCAGTACTTC.

In regard to this clonotype: This sequence may be a read error, since a much larger clone differs from it by one base. The genes are TRBV7-9 and TRBJ2-7; D is unclear. The CDR3 runs 15 residues. Germline V gene data show CDR1 as SEHNR and CDR2 as FQNEAQ (reference sequence). For the CDR3, the DNA is TGTGCCAGCAGCAAAATGGTAGCAACCTCGGGCGAGCAGTGCTTC. Its translation is CASSKMVATSGEQCF.

The CDR3 spells CASSFAKRGLAAHYNEQFF. CDR3 coding DNA: TGTGCCAGCAGCTTCGCAAAGAGAGGACTAGCGGCCCACTACAATGAGCAGTTCTTC. The V and J genes are TRBV5-4 and TRBJ2-1, with 10 nucleotides matching TRBD2. The V gene end was trimmed by 2 bases and the J gene end by 3 bases; junction bases not matched to a gene: 14. CDR1 and CDR2 from the germline V gene are SGHNT and YYREEE (reference sequence). This CDR3 is 19 amino acids long.

This clonotype was seen a few times. The J gene is TRBJ1-2, the V gene TRBV20-1; TRBD1 might be the D (6 bases). Trimming took off 0 bases at V and 8 bases at J, with 16 bases between the two ends. Germline lookup yields CDR1 DFQATT and CDR2 SNEGSKA (reference sequence). This CDR3 is built from 14 residues. As DNA, the CDR3 is TGCAGTGCTAGAGATCTTCGGGGGGCAGGGGGCTACACCTTC. It translates to CSARDLRGAGGYTF.

In regard to this clonotype: A much larger clone differs by one base, so this may be a read error. The V gene is TRBV6-1, the J gene TRBJ1-5; D is ambiguous. Germline CDR1 MNHNS, CDR2 SASEGT. The CDR3 covers 15 residues. The CDR3 nucleotides read TGTGCCGGCAGGTTCGGGTCTGGCAGCAATCAGCCCCAGCATTTT. Translating it yields CAGRFGSGSNQPQHF.

This clonotype was seen only a few times. This chain links TRBV19 with TRBJ2-4; 9 bases fit TRBD2. CDR3 length: 16 residues. Looked up from germline, CDR1 is LNHDA and CDR2 is SQIVND (reference sequence). V dropped 6 bases and J dropped 1; count of bases not matched to a gene: 7. CDR3 sequence (DNA): TGTGCCAGTAGCGCGGGACTAGCAACCGCCAAAAACATTCAGTACTTC. Encoded protein: CASSAGLATAKNIQYF. Using reference TRBV19 and TRBJ2-4 for the parts outside the CDR3, the full variable domain is DGGITQSPKYLFRKEGQNVTLSCEQNLNHDAMYWYRQDPGQGLRLIYYSQIVNDFQKGDIAEGYSVSREKKESFPLTVTSAQKNPTAFYLCASSAGLATAKNIQYFGAGTRLSVL.

This clonotype was recorded at least ten times. The J gene is TRBJ2-1, the V gene TRBV15, with D uncertain. V was trimmed by 0 bases and J by 3 bases, leaving 9 bases between them. The germline V gene has CDR1 LNHNV and CDR2 YYDKDF (reference sequence). The length of the CDR3 is 15 residues. The CDR3 is CATSRDVTIYNEQFF. As DNA, the CDR3 is TGTGCCACCAGCAGAGACGTAACAATCTACAATGAGCAGTTCTTC.

This clonotype was seen a handful of times. The chain recombines TRBV2 with TRBJ1-2; D remains unclear. Trimming shortened V by 7 bases and J by 0 bases, and 12 bases separated the two germline ends. Germline assignment: CDR1 SNHLY and CDR2 FYNNEI. The CDR3 has 14 residues. Written as DNA, the CDR3 is TGTGCCAGCAAACCAGACTTGTCTAACTATGGCTACACCTTC. Its protein product is CASKPDLSNYGYTF.